The next 8 T cell receptor beta chains were all read from a single sample in a study of control samples from healthy donors and cancer patients. Sequenced by immunoSEQ multiplex PCR; TCRdb stores in-frame clones only, minus some. Among about 170,000 clones listed, about 90% were seen once. Sequencing was done on a sample of blood. These receptors were taken from a man aged 30 to 39 in good health.

This clone was counted a single time. The chain is built from TRBV2 and TRBJ2-2; D unclear. Trimming removed 5 bases at V and 3 bases at J, with 7 bases between. The V gene's germline CDR1 is SNHLY and CDR2 FYNNEI. This CDR3 region has 13 residues. The CDR3 loop is CASSYGYTGELFF. CDR3 DNA sequence: TGTGCCAGCAGTTACGGATACACCGGGGAGCTGTTTTTT.

This rearrangement joins TRBV19 to TRBJ1-5; unclear D gene. The CDR3 has 14 residues. Trimming cost V 6 bases and J 7 bases, with 16 bases left between them. Germline CDR1 LNHDA, CDR2 SQIVND (reference sequence). In nucleotides, the CDR3 is TGTGCCAGTAGAGAAAAGGGCTTACCCCAGCCCCAGCATTTT. Protein product: CASREKGLPQPQHF.

Comments on this clone: Other DNA sequences in the same sample also yield this CDR3. Written as DNA, the CDR3 is TGTGCCAGCAGCCTAGGAACCGCTAACTATGGCTACACCTTC. The encoded protein is CASSLGTANYGYTF. The V and J genes are TRBV7-2 and TRBJ1-2; D unclear. This CDR3 contains 14 residues. Trimming pared 5 bases from V and 0 bases from J, leaving 10 bases between. Germline-derived CDR1 and CDR2 are SGHTA and FQGNSA.

V is TRBV2 and J is TRBJ2-5, with D perhaps being TRBD1 or TRBD2 (5 bases each). The length of the CDR3 is 15 residues. Trimming removed 5 bases from V and 0 bases from J, with 13 bases in between. Germline V gene sequence: CDR1 SNHLY, CDR2 FYNNEI. CDR3 protein: CASSIQGAYQETQYF. The DNA for the CDR3 is TGTGCCAGCAGTATCCAGGGAGCGTACCAAGAGACCCAGTACTTC.

V gene TRBV29-1 combines with J gene TRBJ1-2; TRBD1 might be the D (6 bases). V lost 0 bases and J lost 8, with 13 bases in between. Per the germline V gene, CDR1 is SQVTM and CDR2 is ANQGSEA. The CDR3 totals 13 residues. The CDR3 bases are TGCAGCGTTGAAGATCAGGGGATAGGGGGCTACACCTTC. Translating gives CSVEDQGIGGYTF.

This clone has only one observation. The J gene is TRBJ1-1, the V gene TRBV29-1; D perhaps matches TRBD1 (5 bases). The V end was cut by 6 bases, the J end by 4 bases, with 12 bases between. CDR3 length equals 12 residues. The V gene's germline CDR1 is SQVTM and CDR2 ANQGSEA. CDR3 in DNA: TGCAGCGTCCGTCGCGGGGGCACTGAAGCTTTCTTT. Translated, it gives CSVRRGGTEAFF.

V usage is TRBV6-1 and J usage is TRBJ1-1; D gene unclear. Trimming left V 1 base short and J 2 bases short, with 5 bases between. CDR1 is MNHNS and CDR2 is SASEGT in the germline V gene. The CDR3 covers 13 residues. CDR3 sequence (DNA): TGTGCCAGCAGTGAAGGGAGTAACACTGAAGCTTTCTTT. The encoded protein is CASSEGSNTEAFF.

In nucleotides, the CDR3 is TGCACCAGCAGCCAAGAGACCCAGTACTTC. This translates into CTSSQETQYF. The J gene is TRBJ2-5, the V gene TRBV1. TRBV1 is noted as a pseudogene. This CDR3 region has 10 residues.